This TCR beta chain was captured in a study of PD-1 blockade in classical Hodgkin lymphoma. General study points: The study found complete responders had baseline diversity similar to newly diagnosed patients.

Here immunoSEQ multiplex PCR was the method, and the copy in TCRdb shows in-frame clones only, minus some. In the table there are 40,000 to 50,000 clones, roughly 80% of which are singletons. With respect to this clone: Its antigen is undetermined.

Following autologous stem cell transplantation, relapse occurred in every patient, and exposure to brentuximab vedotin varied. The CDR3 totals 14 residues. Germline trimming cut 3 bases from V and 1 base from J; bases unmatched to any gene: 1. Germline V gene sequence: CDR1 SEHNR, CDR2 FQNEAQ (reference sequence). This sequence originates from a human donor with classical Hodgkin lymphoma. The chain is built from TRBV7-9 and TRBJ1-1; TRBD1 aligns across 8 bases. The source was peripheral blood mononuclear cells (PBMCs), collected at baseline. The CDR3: CASSFGQGNTEAFF. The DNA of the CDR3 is TGTGCCAGCAGCTTCGGACAGGGGAACACTGAAGCTTTCTTT.